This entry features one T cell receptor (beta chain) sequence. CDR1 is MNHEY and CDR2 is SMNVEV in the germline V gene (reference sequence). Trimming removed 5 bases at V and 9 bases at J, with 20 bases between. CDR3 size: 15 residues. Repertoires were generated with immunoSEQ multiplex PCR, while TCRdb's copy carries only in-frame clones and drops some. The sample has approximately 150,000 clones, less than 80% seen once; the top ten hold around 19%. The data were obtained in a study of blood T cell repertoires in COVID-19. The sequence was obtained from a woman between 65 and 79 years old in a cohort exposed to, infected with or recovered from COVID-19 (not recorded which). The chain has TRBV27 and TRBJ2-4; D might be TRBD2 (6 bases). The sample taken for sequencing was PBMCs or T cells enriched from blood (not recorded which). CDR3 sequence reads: CASSPLTRGAGIQYF. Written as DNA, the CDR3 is TGTGCCAGCAGTCCCCTGACCCGGGGAGCGGGCATTCAGTACTTC.